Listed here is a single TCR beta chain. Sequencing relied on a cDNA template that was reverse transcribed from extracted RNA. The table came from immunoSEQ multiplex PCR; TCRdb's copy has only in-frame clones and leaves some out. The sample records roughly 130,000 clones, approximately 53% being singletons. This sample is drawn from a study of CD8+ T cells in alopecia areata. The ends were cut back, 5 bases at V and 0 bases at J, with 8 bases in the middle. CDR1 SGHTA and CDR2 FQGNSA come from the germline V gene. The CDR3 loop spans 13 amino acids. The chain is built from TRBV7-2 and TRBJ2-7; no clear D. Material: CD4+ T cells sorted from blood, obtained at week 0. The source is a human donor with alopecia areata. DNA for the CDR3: TGTGCCAGCAGCCCCTCGGGCTCCTACGAGCAGTACTTC. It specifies CASSPSGSYEQYF.